A single sample gave rise to the 8 T cell receptor beta chains below, sequenced in a study of shared clonotypes between healthy human individuals. Using immunoSEQ multiplex PCR, the repertoire was profiled, and TCRdb retains in-frame clones only, with some absent. The sample holds about 1.5 million clones; 98% are singletons and the top ten take roughly 0.45%. Material for sequencing was naive CD4+ T cells sorted from blood. Subset denoted: CD45RA+ positively selected. These receptors came from a young man in good health.

The chain has TRBV18 and TRBJ2-3; 10 bases agree with TRBD1. The CDR3 is 18 amino acids. With 5 bases clipped from V and 3 bases from J, the junction kept 14 bases outside the gene matches. Germline lookup yields CDR1 KGHSH and CDR2 LQKENI. DNA for the CDR3: TGTGCCAGCTCAACGAGCTTGACAGGGGGCATGAGGACAGATACGCAGTATTTT. This sequence encodes CASSTSLTGGMRTDTQYF.

This sequence joins TRBV28 and TRBJ1-5; D not resolved. Germline CDR1 is MDHEN and CDR2 is SYDVKM. V gave up 7 bases and J gave up 8 bases, with 21 bases separating them. The CDR3 sequence is 15 residues long. In DNA, the CDR3 is TGTGCCAGCACCAATATTCGGGGATTTCGGAAGCCCCAGCATTTT. Amino acid sequence: CASTNIRGFRKPQHF.

The chain recombines TRBV5-1 with TRBJ2-7; TRBD1 matches at 7 bases. CDR3 length: 14 residues. The V segment lost 4 bases and the J segment 3 bases; nucleotides outside the gene matches: 7. Looked up from germline, CDR1 is SGHRS and CDR2 is YFSETQ. CDR3 sequence: CASSTGDSVYEQYF. CDR3 coding DNA: TGCGCCAGCAGCACCGGGGACAGCGTCTACGAGCAGTACTTC.

The chain employs TRBV7-9 and TRBJ2-3; no firm D call. The CDR3 has 15 residues. Per germline, CDR1 SEHNR and CDR2 FQNEAQ (reference sequence). The V and J ends lost 2 bases and 4 bases respectively, with 13 bases between them. The CDR3 sequence: CASSLLLDPADTQYF. The DNA of the CDR3 is TGTGCCAGCAGCTTATTACTCGACCCGGCAGATACGCAGTATTTT.

CDR3 region: CASSVETGGLTYSNQPQHF. The DNA for the CDR3 is TGTGCCAGCAGCGTAGAGACAGGGGGTCTCACTTATAGCAATCAGCCCCAGCATTTT. This rearrangement joins TRBV9 to TRBJ1-5; TRBD1 agrees at 9 bases. The CDR3 is 19 amino acids. The V and J ends lost 0 bases and 0 bases, in that order; junction bases with no gene match: 10. CDR1 and CDR2 from the germline V gene are SGDLS and YYNGEE.

This clone has only one observation. The chain employs TRBV5-1 and TRBJ1-4, with a weak D call TRBD1 (5 bases). The CDR3 runs 13 residues. Germline V gene sequence: CDR1 SGHRS, CDR2 YFSETQ. Trimming shortened V by 5 bases and J by 7 bases, and 12 bases separated the two germline ends. The chain's CDR3 is CASRYWGSEKLFF. The CDR3 bases are TGCGCCAGCAGGTACTGGGGCAGTGAAAAACTGTTTTTT. The variable domain in full, completed from reference TRBV5-1 and TRBJ1-4, reads KAGVTQTPRYLIKTRGQQVTLSCSPISGHRSVSWYQQTPGQGLQFLFEYFSETQRNKGNFPGRFSGRQFSNSRSEMNVSTLELGDSALYLCASRYWGSEKLFFGSGTQLSVL.

The chain links TRBV18 to TRBJ2-3; TRBD2 matches at 9 bases. Germline CDR1 KGHSH, CDR2 LQKENI. J lost 8 bases, V lost 8 bases, and 2 bases had no gene match. The CDR3 consists of 11 residues. DNA of the CDR3: TGTGCCAGCCATAGCGGGAGTACGCAGTATTTT. Encoded protein: CASHSGSTQYF.

The chain links TRBV2 to TRBJ2-1; D possibly corresponds to TRBD1 (6 bases). Germline V CDR1 and CDR2: SNHLY, FYNNEI. Trimming pared 8 bases from V and 3 bases from J, leaving 11 bases between. This CDR3 spans 13 amino acids. The CDR3 coding sequence is TGTGCCAGCCGGGGACAAGACTACAATGAGCAGTTCTTC. Amino acid sequence: CASRGQDYNEQFF.